This TCR beta chain stems from a study of technical replicates of blood from several donors. Using immunoSEQ multiplex PCR, the repertoire was profiled, and TCRdb retains in-frame clones only, with some absent. In the table there are thousands of clones, 90% to 97% of which are singletons. The receptor was isolated from a human donor in good health. The sequencing input was PBMCs.

In DNA form, the CDR3 reads TGTGCCAGCACCCGAAACGGGGTAGACGGTGAAAAACTGTTTTTT. It specifies CASTRNGVDGEKLFF. This sequence joins TRBV6-1 and TRBJ1-4; D not certain. Germline V lookup: CDR1 MNHNS, CDR2 SASEGT. V lost 7 bases and J 7 bases, leaving 19 bases between the germline ends. The CDR3 spans 15 residues.